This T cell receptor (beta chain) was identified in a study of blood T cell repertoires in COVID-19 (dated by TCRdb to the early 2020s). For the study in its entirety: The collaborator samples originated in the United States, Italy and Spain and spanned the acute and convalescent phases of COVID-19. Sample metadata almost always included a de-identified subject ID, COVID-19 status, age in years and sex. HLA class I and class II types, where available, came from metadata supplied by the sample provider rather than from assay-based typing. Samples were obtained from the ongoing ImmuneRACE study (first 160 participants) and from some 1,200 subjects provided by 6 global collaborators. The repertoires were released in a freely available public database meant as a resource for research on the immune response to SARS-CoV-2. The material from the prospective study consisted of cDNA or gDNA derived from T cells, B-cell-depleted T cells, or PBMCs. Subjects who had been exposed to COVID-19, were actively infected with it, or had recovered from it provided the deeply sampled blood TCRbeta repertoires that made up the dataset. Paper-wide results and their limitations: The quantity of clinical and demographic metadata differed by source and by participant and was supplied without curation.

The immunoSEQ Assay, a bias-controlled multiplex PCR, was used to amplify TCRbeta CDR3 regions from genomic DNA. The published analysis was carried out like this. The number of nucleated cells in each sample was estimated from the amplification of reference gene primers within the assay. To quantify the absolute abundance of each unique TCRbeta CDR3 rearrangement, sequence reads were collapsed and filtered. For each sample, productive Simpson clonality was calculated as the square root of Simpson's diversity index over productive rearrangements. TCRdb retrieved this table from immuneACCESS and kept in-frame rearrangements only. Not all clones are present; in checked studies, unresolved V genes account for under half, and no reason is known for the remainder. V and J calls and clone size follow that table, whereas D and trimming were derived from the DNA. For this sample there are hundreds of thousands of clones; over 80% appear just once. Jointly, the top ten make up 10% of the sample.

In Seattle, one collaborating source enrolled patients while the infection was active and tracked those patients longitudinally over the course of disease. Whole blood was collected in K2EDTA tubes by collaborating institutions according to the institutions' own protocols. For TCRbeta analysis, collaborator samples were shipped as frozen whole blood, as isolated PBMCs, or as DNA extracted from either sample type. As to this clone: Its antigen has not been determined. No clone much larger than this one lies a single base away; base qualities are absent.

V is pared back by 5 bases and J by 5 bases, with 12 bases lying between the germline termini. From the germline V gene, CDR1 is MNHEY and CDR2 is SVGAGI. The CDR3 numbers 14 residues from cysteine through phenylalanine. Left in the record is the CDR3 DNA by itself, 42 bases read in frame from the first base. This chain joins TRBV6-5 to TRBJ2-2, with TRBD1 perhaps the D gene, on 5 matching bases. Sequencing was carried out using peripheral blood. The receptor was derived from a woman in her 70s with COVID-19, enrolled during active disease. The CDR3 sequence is CASSRNRKTGELFF. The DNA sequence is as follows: TGTGCCAGCAGTAGAAACAGGAAAACCGGGGAGCTGTTTTTT.